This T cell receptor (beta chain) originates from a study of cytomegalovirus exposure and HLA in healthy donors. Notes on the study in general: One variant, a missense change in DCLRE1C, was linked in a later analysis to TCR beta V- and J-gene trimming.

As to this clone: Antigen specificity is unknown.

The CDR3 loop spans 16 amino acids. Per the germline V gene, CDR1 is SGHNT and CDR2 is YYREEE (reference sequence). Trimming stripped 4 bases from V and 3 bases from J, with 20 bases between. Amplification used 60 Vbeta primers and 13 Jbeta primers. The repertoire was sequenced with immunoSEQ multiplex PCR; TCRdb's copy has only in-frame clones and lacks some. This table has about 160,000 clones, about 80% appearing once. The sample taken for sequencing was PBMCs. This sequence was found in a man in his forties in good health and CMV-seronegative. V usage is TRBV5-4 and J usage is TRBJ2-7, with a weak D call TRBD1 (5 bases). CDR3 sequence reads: CASSQDRGRGGYEQYF. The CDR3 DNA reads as TGTGCCAGCAGCCAAGATCGCGGAAGGGGCGGCTACGAGCAGTACTTC.